The 14 T cell receptor beta chains in this list originate from one sample, sequenced in a study of PD-L1 blockade in urothelial cancer. TCRdb keeps only in-frame clones here, not all; method: immunoSEQ multiplex PCR. The repertoire holds tens of thousands of clones, with over 80% as singletons. Time point reported: pretreatment peripheral blood. The sequences come from PBMCs, collected around atezolizumab (anti-PD-L1) treatment. These receptors were taken from a woman in her seventies with urothelial cancer.

V is TRBV10-3 and J is TRBJ2-7; tentatively, D is TRBD1 (6 bases). The germline V and J ends were trimmed by 6 bases and 1 base, with 16 bases remaining between them. There are 15 residues in the CDR3. CDR1 ENHRY and CDR2 SYGVKD come from the germline V gene. This CDR3 is CAIRAAGDKSYEQYF. Here the CDR3 DNA reads TGTGCCATCAGAGCCGCAGGGGATAAGTCCTACGAGCAGTACTTC.

V and J are TRBV9 and TRBJ2-7, with 10 nucleotides matching TRBD2. After removal of 0 bases from V and 1 base from J, the junction contained 10 bases not matched to a gene. Looked up from germline, CDR1 is SGDLS and CDR2 is YYNGEE. The CDR3 has 18 residues. The CDR3 loop is CASSVGTATSGTSYEQYF. The DNA of the CDR3 is TGTGCCAGCAGCGTAGGGACCGCAACTAGCGGGACGTCCTACGAGCAGTACTTC.

The chain is built from TRBV27 and TRBJ1-4; 8 nucleotides align to TRBD1. This CDR3 is 15 amino acids long. V was pared by 6 bases and J by 9 bases, with 12 bases of the junction left unmatched. Germline-derived CDR1 and CDR2 are MNHEY and SMNVEV (reference sequence). The CDR3 here is CASRRDGQGVQKLFF. The CDR3 DNA follows: TGTGCCAGCAGGAGGGATGGACAGGGCGTTCAAAAACTGTTTTTT.

This chain connects TRBV28 to TRBJ2-3, with TRBD2 identical over 9 bases. Unmatched junction bases numbered 10, after V lost 4 bases and J lost 2 bases. The CDR3 runs to 17 residues. Germline V lookup: CDR1 MDHEN, CDR2 SYDVKM. DNA for the CDR3: TGTGCCAGCAGTTACCCCGAGCGACTAGCGGACACAGATACGCAGTATTTT. Translated: CASSYPERLADTDTQYF.

V and J are TRBV10-3 and TRBJ1-2, with TRBD1 matching over 8 bases. Germline V gives CDR1 ENHRY, CDR2 SYGVKD. V trimming: 0 bases; J trimming: 0 bases; junction bases outside the gene matches: 3. CDR3 length: 16 amino acids. CDR3 sequence (DNA): TGTGCCATCAGTGAGTCCGGGACAGGAGCTAACTATGGCTACACCTTC. Its protein product is CAISESGTGANYGYTF.

The V and J genes are TRBV7-2 and TRBJ1-6; D might be TRBD1 (6 bases). The CDR3 has 15 amino acids. The germline gives CDR1 SGHTA, CDR2 FQGNSA. Trimming took 5 bases from V and 7 from J, leaving 15 bases between them. CDR3 protein: CASSKFFRGNSPLHF. CDR3 nucleotide sequence: TGTGCCAGCAGCAAATTTTTTAGGGGGAATTCACCCCTCCACTTT.

V is TRBV25-1 and J is TRBJ1-2, with D perhaps matching TRBD1 (5 bases). The CDR3 totals 16 residues. The germline V gene has CDR1 MGHDK and CDR2 SYGVNS. Trimming left V 3 bases short and J 6 bases short, with 20 bases between. The CDR3 sequence: CASSDLGGWGGDGYTF. For the CDR3, the DNA is TGTGCCAGCAGTGACCTTGGAGGTTGGGGAGGGGATGGCTACACCTTC.

This CDR3 reads CATSRDLSGGAVLYNEQFF. CDR3 in DNA: TGTGCCACCAGCAGAGATTTGAGCGGGGGGGCCGTTTTATACAATGAGCAGTTCTTC. The chain has TRBV15 and TRBJ2-1, with 10 bases matching TRBD2. This CDR3 region has 19 residues. The V segment lost 0 bases and the J segment 4 bases; nucleotides outside the gene matches: 12. Germline V gives CDR1 LNHNV, CDR2 YYDKDF (reference sequence).

The V and J genes are TRBV9 and TRBJ2-1; perhaps TRBD2 as D (7 bases). Germline V gene lookup returns CDR1 SGDLS and CDR2 YYNGEE. The CDR3 loop spans 14 amino acids. The V gene lost 7 bases and the J gene lost 5 bases, with 16 bases spanning the gap. CDR3 in DNA: TGTGCCAGCGCCCGGGACGGGGGGCACAATGAGCAGTTCTTC. This codes for CASARDGGHNEQFF. Full variable domain (rest looked up from reference TRBV9 and TRBJ2-1): DSGVTQTPKHLITATGQRVTLRCSPRSGDLSVYWYQQSLDQGLQFLIQYYNGEERAKGNILERFSAQQFPDLHSELNLSSLELGDSALYFCASARDGGHNEQFFGPGTRLTVL.

The chain uses TRBV7-9 and TRBJ1-5; 9 bases are shared with TRBD1. Trimming removed 8 bases from V and 3 bases from J; junction bases left unmatched: 17. CDR1 and CDR2 from the germline V gene are SEHNR and FQNEAQ (reference sequence). CDR3 length: 18 residues. The CDR3 DNA reads as TGTGCCAGCGGGGACAGGGCCCACCAATCATCCCACAATCAGCCCCAGCATTTT. Its protein is CASGDRAHQSSHNQPQHF. Filled out from reference TRBV7-9 and TRBJ1-5, the complete variable domain reads DTGVSQNPRHKITKRGQNVTFRCDPISEHNRLYWYRQTLGQGPEFLTYFQNEAQLEKSRLLSDRFSAERPKGSFSTLEIQRTEQGDSAMYLCASGDRAHQSSHNQPQHFGDGTRLSIL.

V and J are TRBV14 and TRBJ1-4; D is possibly TRBD1 (6 bases). Germline lookup yields CDR1 SGHDN and CDR2 FVKESK. The V gene lost 3 bases and the J gene lost 14 bases, with 19 bases spanning the gap. This CDR3 is built from 14 residues. The CDR3 is CASSHAAGENWLFF. The DNA of the CDR3 is TGTGCCAGCAGCCACGCCGCAGGGGAAAACTGGCTGTTTTTT. The complete variable domain, with remaining parts taken from reference TRBV14 and TRBJ1-4, reads EAGVTQFPSHSVIEKGQTVTLRCDPISGHDNLYWYRRVMGKEIKFLLHFVKESKQDESGMPNNRFLAERTGGTYSTLKVQPAELEDSGVYFCASSHAAGENWLFFGSGTQLSVL.

This clone has just a few counts. The chain recombines TRBV29-1 with TRBJ1-2; 11 bases agree with TRBD1. CDR1 is SQVTM, CDR2 ANQGSEA, per germline. This CDR3 spans 13 amino acids. After removal of 4 bases from V and 4 bases from J, the junction contained 2 bases not matched to a gene. CDR3 bases: TGCAGCGTTGTAGGACAGGGGGCCTATGGCTACACCTTC. This encodes CSVVGQGAYGYTF.

The chain joins TRBV27 to TRBJ2-3; 11 bases align to TRBD2. Per the germline V gene, CDR1 is MNHEY and CDR2 is SMNVEV (reference sequence). J gave up 6 bases and V 5 bases, and 4 bases lay outside the gene matches. This CDR3 contains 14 residues. CDR3 DNA: TGTGCCAGCAGTCGACTAGCGGGACCCGATACGCAGTATTTT. Its translation is CASSRLAGPDTQYF.

V usage is TRBV18 and J usage is TRBJ2-7; weak D call: TRBD1 (5 bases). Trimming removed 5 bases at V and 0 bases at J, with 8 bases between. CDR3 length: 13 amino acids. Germline-derived CDR1 and CDR2 are KGHSH and LQKENI. The CDR3 reads CASSEDISYEQYF. The CDR3 DNA sequence: TGTGCCAGCTCAGAGGACATCTCCTACGAGCAGTACTTC.